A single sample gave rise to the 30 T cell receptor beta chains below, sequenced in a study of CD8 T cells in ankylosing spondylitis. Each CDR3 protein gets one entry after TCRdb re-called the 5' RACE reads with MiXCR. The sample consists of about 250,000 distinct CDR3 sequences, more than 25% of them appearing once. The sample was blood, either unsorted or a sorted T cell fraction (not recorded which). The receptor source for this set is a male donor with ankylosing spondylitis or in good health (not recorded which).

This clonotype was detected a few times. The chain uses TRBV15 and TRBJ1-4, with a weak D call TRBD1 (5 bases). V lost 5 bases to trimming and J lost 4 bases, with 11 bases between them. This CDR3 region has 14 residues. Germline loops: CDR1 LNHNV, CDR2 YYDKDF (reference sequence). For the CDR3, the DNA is TGTGCCACCAGCGTTAGACAGCATAATGAAAAACTGTTTTTT. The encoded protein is CATSVRQHNEKLFF.

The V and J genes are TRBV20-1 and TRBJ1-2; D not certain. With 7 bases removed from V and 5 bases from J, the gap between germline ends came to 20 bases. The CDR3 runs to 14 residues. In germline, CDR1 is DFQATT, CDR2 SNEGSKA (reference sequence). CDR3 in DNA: TGCAGTGTCCCCGTTGGTGTATTCAATTATGGCTACACCTTC. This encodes CSVPVGVFNYGYTF.

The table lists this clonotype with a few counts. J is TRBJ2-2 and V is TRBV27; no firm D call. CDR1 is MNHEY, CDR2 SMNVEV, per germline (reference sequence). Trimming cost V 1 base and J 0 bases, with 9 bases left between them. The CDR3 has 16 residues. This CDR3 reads CASSLFRRTNTGELFF. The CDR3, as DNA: TGTGCCAGCAGTTTATTCCGCCGAACGAACACCGGGGAGCTGTTTTTT.

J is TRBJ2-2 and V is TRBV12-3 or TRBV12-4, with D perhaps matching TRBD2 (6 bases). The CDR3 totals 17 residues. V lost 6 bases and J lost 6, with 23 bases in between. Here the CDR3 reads CASRLSGIGRRAGELFF. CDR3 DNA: TGTGCCAGCAGATTGTCCGGGATTGGTAGGAGGGCCGGGGAGCTGTTTTTT.

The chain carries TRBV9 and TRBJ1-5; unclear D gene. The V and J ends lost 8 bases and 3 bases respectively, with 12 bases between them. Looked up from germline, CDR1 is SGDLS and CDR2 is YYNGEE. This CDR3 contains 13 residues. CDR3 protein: CARLRGDNQPQHF. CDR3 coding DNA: TGTGCCAGGCTGCGGGGAGACAATCAGCCCCAGCATTTT.

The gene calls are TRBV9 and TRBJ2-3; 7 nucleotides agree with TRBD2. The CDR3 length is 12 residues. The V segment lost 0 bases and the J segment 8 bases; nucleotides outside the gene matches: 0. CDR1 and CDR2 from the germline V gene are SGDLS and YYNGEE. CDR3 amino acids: CASSVGGGTQYF. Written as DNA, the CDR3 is TGTGCCAGCAGCGTAGGGGGGGGTACGCAGTATTTT. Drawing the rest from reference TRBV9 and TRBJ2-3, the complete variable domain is DSGVTQTPKHLITATGQRVTLRCSPRSGDLSVYWYQQSLDQGLQFLIQYYNGEERAKGNILERFSAQQFPDLHSELNLSSLELGDSALYFCASSVGGGTQYFGPGTRLTVL.

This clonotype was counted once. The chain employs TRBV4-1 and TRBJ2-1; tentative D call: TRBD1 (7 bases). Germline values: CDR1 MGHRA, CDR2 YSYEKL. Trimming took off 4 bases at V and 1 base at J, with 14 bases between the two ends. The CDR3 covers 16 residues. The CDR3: CASSLRGTDSYNEQFF. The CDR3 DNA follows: TGCGCCAGCAGCCTCCGCGGGACAGATTCCTACAATGAGCAGTTCTTC.

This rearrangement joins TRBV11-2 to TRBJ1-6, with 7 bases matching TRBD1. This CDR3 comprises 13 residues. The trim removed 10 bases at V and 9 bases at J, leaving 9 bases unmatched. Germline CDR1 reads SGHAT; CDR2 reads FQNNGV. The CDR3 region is CATEQGLGSPLHF. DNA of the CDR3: TGTGCCACGGAACAGGGGTTGGGTTCACCCCTCCACTTT.

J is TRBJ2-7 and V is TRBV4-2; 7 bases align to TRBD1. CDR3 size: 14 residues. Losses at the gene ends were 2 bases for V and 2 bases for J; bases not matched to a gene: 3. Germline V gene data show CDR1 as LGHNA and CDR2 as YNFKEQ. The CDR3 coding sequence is TGTGCCAGCAGCCAACTTGGACAGGCCTACGAGCAGTACTTC. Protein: CASSQLGQAYEQYF.

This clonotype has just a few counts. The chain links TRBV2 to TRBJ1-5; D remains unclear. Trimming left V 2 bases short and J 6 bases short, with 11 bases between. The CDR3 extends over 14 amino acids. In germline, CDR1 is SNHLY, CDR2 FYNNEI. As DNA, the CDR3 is TGTGCCAGCAGTGAACGAGGAGGGAGTCAGCCCCAGCATTTT. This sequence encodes CASSERGGSQPQHF.

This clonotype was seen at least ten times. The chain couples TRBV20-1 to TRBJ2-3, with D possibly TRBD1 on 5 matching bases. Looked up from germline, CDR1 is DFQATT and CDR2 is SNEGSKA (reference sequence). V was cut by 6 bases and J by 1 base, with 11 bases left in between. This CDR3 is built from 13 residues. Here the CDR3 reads CSARQSGTDTQYF. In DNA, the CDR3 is TGCAGTGCCCGACAGTCCGGCACAGATACGCAGTATTTT.

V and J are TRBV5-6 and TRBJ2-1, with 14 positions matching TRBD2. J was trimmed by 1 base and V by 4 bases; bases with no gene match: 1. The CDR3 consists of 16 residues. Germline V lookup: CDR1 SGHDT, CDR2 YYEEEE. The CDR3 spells CASSGTSGGSYNEQFF. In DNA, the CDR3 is TGTGCCAGCAGCGGGACTAGCGGGGGTTCCTACAATGAGCAGTTCTTC.

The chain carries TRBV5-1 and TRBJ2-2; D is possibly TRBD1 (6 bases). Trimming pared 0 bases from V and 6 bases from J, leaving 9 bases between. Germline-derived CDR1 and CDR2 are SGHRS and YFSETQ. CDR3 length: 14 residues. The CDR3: CASSLGQVAGELFF. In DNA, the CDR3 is TGCGCCAGCAGCTTGGGACAGGTGGCCGGGGAGCTGTTTTTT.

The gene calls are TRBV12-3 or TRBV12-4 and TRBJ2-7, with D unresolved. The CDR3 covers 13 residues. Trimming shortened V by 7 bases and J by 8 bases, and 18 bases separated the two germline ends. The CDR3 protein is CASTPVRDAKQYF. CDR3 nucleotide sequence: TGTGCCAGCACCCCGGTGAGAGACGCCAAGCAGTACTTC.

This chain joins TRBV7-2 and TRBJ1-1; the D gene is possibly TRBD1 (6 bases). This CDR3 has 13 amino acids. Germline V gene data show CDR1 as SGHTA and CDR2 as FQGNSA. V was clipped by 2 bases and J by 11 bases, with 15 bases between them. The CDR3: CASSLLQGEEAFF. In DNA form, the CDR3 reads TGTGCCAGCAGCTTATTACAGGGTGAGGAGGCTTTCTTT. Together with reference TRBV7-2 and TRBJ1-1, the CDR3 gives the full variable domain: GAGVSQSPSNKVTEKGKDVELRCDPISGHTALYWYRQSLGQGLEFLIYFQGNSAPDKSGLPSDRFSAERTGGSVSTLTIQRTQQEDSAVYLCASSLLQGEEAFFGQGTRLTVV.

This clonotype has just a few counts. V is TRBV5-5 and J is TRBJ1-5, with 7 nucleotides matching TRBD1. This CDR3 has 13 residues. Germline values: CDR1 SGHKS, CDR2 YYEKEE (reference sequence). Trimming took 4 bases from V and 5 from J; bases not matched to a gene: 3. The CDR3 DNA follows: TGTGCCAGCAGCGTAACAGGGGATCAGCCCCAGCATTTT. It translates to CASSVTGDQPQHF.

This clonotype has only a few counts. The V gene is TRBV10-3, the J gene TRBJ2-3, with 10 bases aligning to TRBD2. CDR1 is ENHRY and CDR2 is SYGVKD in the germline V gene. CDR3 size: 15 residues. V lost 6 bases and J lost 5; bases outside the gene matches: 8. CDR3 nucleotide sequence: TGTGCCATCAGCGTAGCGGGGGGCCGTGGAGATACGCAGTATTTT. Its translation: CAISVAGGRGDTQYF.

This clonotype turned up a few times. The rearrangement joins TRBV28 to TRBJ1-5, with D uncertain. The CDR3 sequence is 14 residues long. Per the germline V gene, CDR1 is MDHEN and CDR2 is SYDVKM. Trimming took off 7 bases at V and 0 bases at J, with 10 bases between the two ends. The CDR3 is CASTSPVSNQPQHF. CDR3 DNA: TGTGCCAGCACTAGCCCCGTTAGCAATCAGCCCCAGCATTTT.

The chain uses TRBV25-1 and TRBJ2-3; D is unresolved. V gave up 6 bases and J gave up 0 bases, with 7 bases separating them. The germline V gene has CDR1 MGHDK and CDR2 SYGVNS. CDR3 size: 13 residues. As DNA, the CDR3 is TGTGCCAGCAGCCACACGAGCACAGATACGCAGTATTTT. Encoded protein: CASSHTSTDTQYF.

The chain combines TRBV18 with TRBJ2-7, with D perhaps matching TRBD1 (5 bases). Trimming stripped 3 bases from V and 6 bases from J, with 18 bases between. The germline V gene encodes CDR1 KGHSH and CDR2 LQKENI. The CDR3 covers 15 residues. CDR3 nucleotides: TGTGCCAGCTCACCGGGGCTAACAACCCCTGGCGAGCAGTACTTC. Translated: CASSPGLTTPGEQYF.

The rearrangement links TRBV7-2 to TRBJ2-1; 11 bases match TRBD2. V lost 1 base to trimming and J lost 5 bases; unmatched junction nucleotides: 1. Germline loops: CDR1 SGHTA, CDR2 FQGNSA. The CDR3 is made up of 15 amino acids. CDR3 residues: CASSLVAGGHNEQFF. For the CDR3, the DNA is TGTGCCAGCAGCTTAGTAGCGGGGGGGCACAATGAGCAGTTCTTC. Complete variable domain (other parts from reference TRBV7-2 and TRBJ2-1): GAGVSQSPSNKVTEKGKDVELRCDPISGHTALYWYRQSLGQGLEFLIYFQGNSAPDKSGLPSDRFSAERTGGSVSTLTIQRTQQEDSAVYLCASSLVAGGHNEQFFGPGTRLTVL.

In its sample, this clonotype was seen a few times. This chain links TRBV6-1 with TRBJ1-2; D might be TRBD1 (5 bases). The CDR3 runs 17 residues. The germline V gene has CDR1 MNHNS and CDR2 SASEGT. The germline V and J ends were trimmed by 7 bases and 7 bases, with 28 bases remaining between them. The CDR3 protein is CASTRDGSSGRRSGYTF. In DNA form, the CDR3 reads TGTGCCAGCACACGCGATGGGTCTTCAGGGCGGCGGAGTGGCTACACCTTC.

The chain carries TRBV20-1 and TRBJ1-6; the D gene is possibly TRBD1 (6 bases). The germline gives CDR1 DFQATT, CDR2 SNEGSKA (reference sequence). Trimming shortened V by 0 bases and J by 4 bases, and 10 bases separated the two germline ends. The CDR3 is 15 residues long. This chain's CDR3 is CSAREGGQYNSPLHF. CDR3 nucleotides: TGCAGTGCTAGAGAGGGGGGCCAGTATAATTCACCCCTCCACTTT.

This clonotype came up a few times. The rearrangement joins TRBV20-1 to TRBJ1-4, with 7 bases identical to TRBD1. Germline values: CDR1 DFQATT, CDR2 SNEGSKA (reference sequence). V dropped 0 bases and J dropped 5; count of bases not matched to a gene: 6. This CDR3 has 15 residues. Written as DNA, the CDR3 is TGCAGTGCTAGAGATGGGCAGACAGGGAATGAAAAACTGTTTTTT. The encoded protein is CSARDGQTGNEKLFF.

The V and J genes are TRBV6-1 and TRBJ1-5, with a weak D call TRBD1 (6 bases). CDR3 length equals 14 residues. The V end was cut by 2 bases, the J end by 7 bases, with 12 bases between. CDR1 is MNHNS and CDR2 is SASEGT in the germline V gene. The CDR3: CASSESGQKQPQHF. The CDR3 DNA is TGTGCCAGCAGTGAATCAGGACAGAAACAGCCCCAGCATTTT.

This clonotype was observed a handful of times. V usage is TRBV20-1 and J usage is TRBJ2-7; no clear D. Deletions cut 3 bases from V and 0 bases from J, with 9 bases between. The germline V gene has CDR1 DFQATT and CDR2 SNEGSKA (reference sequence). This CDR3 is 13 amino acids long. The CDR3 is CSARETLSYEQYF. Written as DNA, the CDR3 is TGCAGTGCTAGGGAGACACTCTCCTACGAGCAGTACTTC.

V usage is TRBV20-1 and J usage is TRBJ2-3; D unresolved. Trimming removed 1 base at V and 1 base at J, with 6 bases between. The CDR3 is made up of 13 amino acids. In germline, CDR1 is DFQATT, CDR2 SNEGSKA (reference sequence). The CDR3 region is CSARALGTDTQYF. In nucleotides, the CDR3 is TGCAGTGCTAGAGCCCTTGGCACAGATACGCAGTATTTT.

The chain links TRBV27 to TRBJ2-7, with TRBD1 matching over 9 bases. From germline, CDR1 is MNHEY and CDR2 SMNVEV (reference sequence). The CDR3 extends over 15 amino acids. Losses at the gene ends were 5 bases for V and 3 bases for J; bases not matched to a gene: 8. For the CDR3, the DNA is TGTGCCAGCAGTACGGGACAGGGAAGGGACTACGAGCAGTACTTC. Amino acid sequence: CASSTGQGRDYEQYF.

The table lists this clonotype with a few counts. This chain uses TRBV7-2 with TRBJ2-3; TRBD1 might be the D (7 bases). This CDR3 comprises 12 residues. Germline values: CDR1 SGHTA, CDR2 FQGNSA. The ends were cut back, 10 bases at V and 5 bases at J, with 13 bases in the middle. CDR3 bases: TGTGCCATTCGACAGGGAGGAGATACGCAGTATTTT. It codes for CAIRQGGDTQYF.

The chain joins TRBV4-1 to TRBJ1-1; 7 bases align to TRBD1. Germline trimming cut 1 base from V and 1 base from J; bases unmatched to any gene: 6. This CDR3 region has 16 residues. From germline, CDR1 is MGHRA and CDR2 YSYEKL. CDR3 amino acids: CASSQVGRGANTEAFF. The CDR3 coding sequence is TGCGCCAGCAGCCAAGTTGGCAGGGGGGCGAACACTGAAGCTTTCTTT.